The 24 T cell receptor beta chains below come from one sample, sequenced in a study of T cell responses to AZD1222 COVID-19 vaccine. Method: immunoSEQ multiplex PCR; TCRdb's copy keeps in-frame clones and lacks some. The sample includes 150,000 to 200,000 clones, about 86% of them seen just once. The sequenced sample was peripheral blood, obtained 28 days after the second AZD1222 dose. These TCRs come from an adult who received the AZD1222 COVID-19 vaccine.

This chain links TRBV12-3 or TRBV12-4 with TRBJ2-1, with D possibly TRBD2 on 6 matching bases. With 6 bases removed from V and 5 bases from J, the gap between germline ends came to 11 bases. The CDR3 runs to 13 residues. CDR3 DNA sequence: TGTGCCAGCAGGATGGGACTCAACAATGAGCAGTTCTTC. Translating gives CASRMGLNNEQFF.

In nucleotides, the CDR3 is TGTGCTAGTGGTTTCGGTCTAGCGGGGGGCCCAGGCACAGATACGCAGTATTTT. This sequence encodes CASGFGLAGGPGTDTQYF. The chain couples TRBV12-5 to TRBJ2-3; 11 bases align to TRBD2. The CDR3 length is 18 residues. V trimming: 3 bases; J trimming: 1 base; junction bases outside the gene matches: 9. Germline CDR1 reads LGHNT; CDR2 reads FRNRAP.

Of note for this clone: This sample also contains other DNA sequences that code for the same CDR3. The chain couples TRBV5-4 to TRBJ2-7; D gene uncertain. V lost 4 bases and J 4 bases, leaving 9 bases between the germline ends. Per germline, CDR1 SGHNT and CDR2 YYREEE (reference sequence). The CDR3 spans 12 residues. The chain's CDR3 is CASSLDLYEQYF. CDR3 in DNA: TGTGCCAGCAGCCTAGACCTATACGAGCAGTACTTC.

The CDR3, as DNA: TGTGCCATCAGTGAGGAGCTTAGTGGCTACACTGAAGCTTTCTTT. Amino acid sequence: CAISEELSGYTEAFF. The chain couples TRBV10-3 to TRBJ1-1; D remains ambiguous. CDR1 is ENHRY and CDR2 is SYGVKD in the germline V gene. The CDR3 totals 15 residues. Trimming removed 2 bases at V and 3 bases at J, with 13 bases between.

This clone was seen a single time. The CDR3 coding sequence is TGCGCCAGCAGCTTTAATGTTGAAGAGACCCAGTACTTC. Protein: CASSFNVEETQYF. The chain combines TRBV5-1 with TRBJ2-5; D uncertain. The CDR3 spans 13 residues. Germline CDR1 SGHRS, CDR2 YFSETQ. Trimming removed 2 bases at V and 3 bases at J, with 8 bases between.

The chain uses TRBV7-9 and TRBJ2-7; tentatively, D is TRBD1 (5 bases). The CDR3 runs 16 residues. V dropped 4 bases and J dropped 3 bases, with 19 bases sitting between them. Germline V CDR1 and CDR2: SEHNR, FQNEAQ (reference sequence). As DNA, the CDR3 is TGTGCCAGCAGCTCCCTTACAGGCGGACGAGTCTACGAGCAGTACTTC. Its translation: CASSSLTGGRVYEQYF. Full variable domain (remainder filled in from reference TRBV7-9 and TRBJ2-7): DTGVSQNPRHKITKRGQNVTFRCDPISEHNRLYWYRQTLGQGPEFLTYFQNEAQLEKSRLLSDRFSAERPKGSFSTLEIQRTEQGDSAMYLCASSSLTGGRVYEQYFGPGTRLTVT.

This chain uses TRBV10-3 with TRBJ1-2, with a weak D call TRBD1 (5 bases). V dropped 2 bases and J dropped 8 bases, with 9 bases sitting between them. The CDR3 extends over 12 amino acids. Per germline, CDR1 ENHRY and CDR2 SYGVKD. The CDR3 sequence is CAISERGVGYTF. The CDR3 DNA reads TGTGCCATCAGTGAGCGAGGGGTGGGCTACACCTTC.

The chain combines TRBV2 with TRBJ1-2; D not certain. Germline V gene data show CDR1 as SNHLY and CDR2 as FYNNEI. Trimming took 5 bases from V and 6 from J, leaving 7 bases between them. This CDR3 has 11 amino acids. The CDR3 reads CASSRWDGYTF. CDR3 DNA sequence: TGTGCCAGCAGTCGATGGGATGGCTACACCTTC.

This clone showed up just once. The chain links TRBV19 to TRBJ2-3; weak D call: TRBD1 (5 bases). Germline CDR1 LNHDA, CDR2 SQIVND (reference sequence). The germline V and J ends were trimmed by 4 bases and 3 bases, with 14 bases remaining between them. The CDR3 runs to 15 residues. The CDR3 sequence is CASSTRRGITDTQYF. In DNA form, the CDR3 reads TGTGCCAGTAGTACCCGTAGGGGAATTACAGATACGCAGTATTTT.

This clone turned up a few times. V and J are TRBV7-3 and TRBJ2-1, with TRBD2 matching over 8 bases. V was pared by 2 bases and J by 0 bases, with 3 bases of the junction left unmatched. The CDR3 is 16 amino acids. Germline-derived CDR1 and CDR2 are SGHTA and FQGTGA. As DNA, the CDR3 is TGTGCCAGCAGCTTACATAGCGGGGACTCCTACAATGAGCAGTTCTTC. It specifies CASSLHSGDSYNEQFF.

The chain links TRBV6-1 to TRBJ2-7; D is ambiguous. CDR3 size: 11 residues. From germline, CDR1 is MNHNS and CDR2 SASEGT. V dropped 2 bases and J dropped 5 bases, with 4 bases sitting between them. The CDR3 loop reads CASSEINEQYF. For the CDR3, the DNA is TGTGCCAGCAGTGAAATTAACGAGCAGTACTTC.

This clone has more than one count but fewer than ten. J is TRBJ2-6 and V is TRBV7-3, with D perhaps TRBD1 (5 bases). CDR1 is SGHTA and CDR2 is FQGTGA in the germline V gene. V lost 2 bases, J lost 0 bases, and 17 bases lay in between. This CDR3 has 19 amino acids. This CDR3 reads CASSLGAGPSYSGANVLTF. The DNA for the CDR3 is TGTGCCAGCAGCTTAGGAGCAGGGCCCTCCTACTCTGGGGCCAACGTCCTGACTTTC.

V is TRBV2 and J is TRBJ2-7; 9 bases align to TRBD1. J was trimmed by 7 bases and V by 8 bases; bases with no gene match: 12. Germline-derived CDR1 and CDR2 are SNHLY and FYNNEI. This CDR3 spans 14 amino acids. CDR3 nucleotides: TGTGCCAGCTTGGAACAGGGGGCGTCGAAGGAGCAGTACTTC. Protein sequence: CASLEQGASKEQYF.

V and J are TRBV5-6 and TRBJ2-3; D is uncertain. The CDR3 covers 13 residues. V lost 4 bases and J 2 bases, leaving 8 bases between the germline ends. Germline-derived CDR1 and CDR2 are SGHDT and YYEEEE. The CDR3 sequence is CASSRGLTDTQYF. The CDR3 region has the DNA TGTGCCAGCAGCCGCGGTCTCACAGATACGCAGTATTTT. Full variable domain (rest looked up from reference TRBV5-6 and TRBJ2-3): DAGVTQSPTHLIKTRGQQVTLRCSPKSGHDTVSWYQQALGQGPQFIFQYYEEEERQRGNFPDRFSGHQFPNYSSELNVNALLLGDSALYLCASSRGLTDTQYFGPGTRLTVL.

This rearrangement joins TRBV5-4 to TRBJ2-1; D is unresolved. V was pared by 3 bases and J by 7 bases, with 8 bases between. In germline, CDR1 is SGHNT, CDR2 YYREEE (reference sequence). The CDR3 is 12 amino acids. CDR3 amino acids: CASSSPLNEQFF. CDR3 nucleotide sequence: TGTGCCAGCAGCTCCCCCCTAAATGAGCAGTTCTTC.

J is TRBJ2-3 and V is TRBV14, with 7 bases lining up with TRBD1. Trimming cost V 3 bases and J 1 base; bases outside gene matches: 10. The CDR3 covers 17 residues. Germline V CDR1 and CDR2: SGHDN, FVKESK. The CDR3 DNA reads TGTGCCAGCAGCCACCTACTGACAGGGCGTGGCACAGATACGCAGTATTTT. It encodes CASSHLLTGRGTDTQYF. Filled out from reference TRBV14 and TRBJ2-3, the complete variable domain reads EAGVTQFPSHSVIEKGQTVTLRCDPISGHDNLYWYRRVMGKEIKFLLHFVKESKQDESGMPNNRFLAERTGGTYSTLKVQPAELEDSGVYFCASSHLLTGRGTDTQYFGPGTRLTVL.

Remarks on this clone: Different DNA sequences within this sample yield the same CDR3. The chain links TRBV30 to TRBJ2-7; no firm D call. V was shortened by 0 bases and J by 2 bases, with 5 bases between the two germline ends. From germline, CDR1 is GTSNPN and CDR2 SVGIG (reference sequence). The CDR3 covers 12 residues. The CDR3 here is CAWSVGPYEQYF. The CDR3 DNA follows: TGTGCCTGGAGTGTAGGGCCCTACGAGCAGTACTTC.

The genes are TRBV6-2 or TRBV6-3 and TRBJ2-7; 8 nucleotides agree with TRBD1. This CDR3 contains 14 residues. Germline V gives CDR1 MNHEY, CDR2 SVGEGT. V trimming: 2 bases; J trimming: 0 bases; junction bases outside the gene matches: 0. CDR3 sequence: CASSYDRGSYEQYF. The CDR3 nucleotides read TGTGCCAGCAGTTACGACAGGGGCTCCTACGAGCAGTACTTC.

This clone was seen just once. The gene calls are TRBV10-3 and TRBJ2-3, with 7 bases identical to TRBD1. CDR1 and CDR2 (germline): ENHRY, SYGVKD. The CDR3 spans 14 residues. V was clipped by 7 bases and J by 2 bases; unmatched bases: 6. The CDR3 sequence is CAITKGAPTDTQYF. CDR3 nucleotide sequence: TGTGCCATCACGAAGGGGGCCCCCACAGATACGCAGTATTTT.

The chain is built from TRBV4-3 and TRBJ1-2; D gene uncertain. CDR3 size: 13 residues. The germline V gene has CDR1 LGHNA and CDR2 YSLEER. Trimming shortened V by 0 bases and J by 4 bases, and 6 bases separated the two germline ends. The CDR3 region is CASSQEIGYGYTF. The CDR3 coding sequence is TGCGCCAGCAGCCAAGAGATAGGCTATGGCTACACCTTC.

This clone appeared a few times. V usage is TRBV6-5 and J usage is TRBJ1-6; no definite D call. CDR3 length: 14 amino acids. The V gene's germline CDR1 is MNHEY and CDR2 SVGAGI. The V gene lost 6 bases and the J gene lost 5 bases, with 11 bases spanning the gap. CDR3 nucleotide sequence: TGTGCCAGCAGGGGCGGACCTAATAATTCACCCCTCCACTTT. Translated: CASRGGPNNSPLHF.

V and J are TRBV30 and TRBJ1-6; the D gene is possibly TRBD1 (5 bases). Looked up from germline, CDR1 is GTSNPN and CDR2 is SVGIG (reference sequence). CDR3 length equals 15 residues. The germline V and J ends were trimmed by 4 bases and 0 bases, with 10 bases remaining between them. CDR3 residues: CAWTTANSYNSPLHF. The CDR3 DNA is TGTGCCTGGACGACAGCGAACTCCTATAATTCACCCCTCCACTTT.

The sample holds a few counts of this clone. This chain joins TRBV10-3 and TRBJ1-6; D possibly corresponds to TRBD1 (5 bases). CDR1 is ENHRY, CDR2 SYGVKD, per germline. The CDR3 is 12 amino acids. V was shortened by 2 bases and J by 12 bases, with 8 bases between the two germline ends. CDR3 loop: CAISEGGRPLHF. The CDR3 bases are TGTGCCATCAGTGAGGGGGGAAGACCCCTCCACTTT.

The rearrangement uses TRBV5-1 and TRBJ2-7; no clear D gene. Germline V gene sequence: CDR1 SGHRS, CDR2 YFSETQ. The CDR3 is 13 amino acids. V lost 4 bases, J lost 2 bases, and 10 bases lay in between. CDR3 loop: CASSPQFAYEQYF. CDR3 sequence (DNA): TGCGCCAGCAGCCCACAATTCGCCTACGAGCAGTACTTC.